Sequencing of this TCR beta chain was carried out in a study of neurological immune-mediated disorders. Preparation of the unsorted libraries drew on 2 million PBMCs stored at -80 C. In this sample, this clonotype turned up many times. The CDR3 is 14 residues long. The V gene lost 0 bases and the J gene lost 9 bases, with 13 bases spanning the gap. Germline assignment: CDR1 MNHEY and CDR2 SVGAGI. The cDNA came from 5'RACE with 10-nucleotide random UMIs. Each CDR3 protein gets one entry after TCRdb re-called the 5' RACE reads with MiXCR. The table lists 36,000 or so distinct CDR3 sequences, 10% of them singletons.

The sequence came from a woman aged 25-40 years with HTLV-1-associated myelopathy (HAM/TSP). Material: PBMCs. The rearrangement uses TRBV6-5 and TRBJ2-3; D is perhaps TRBD1 or TRBD2 (6 bases each). CDR3 DNA sequence: TGTGCCAGCAGTTACTCGTCCTTCGGGGGCACGCAGTATTTT. This encodes CASSYSSFGGTQYF.